The clone carrying this TCR beta chain has just a few counts. Antigen: not known. The sample comes from a study of human T cells and chemical hapten exposure. The study, taken as a whole, reports: With DPC sensitization, TCRs exceeding 1 in 1000 frequency showed no change.

What the library attached to individual cDNA molecules were unique molecular identifiers. Original data processing: Sample-level TCR yields exhibited a median of about 96,000, with a range of 23,224 to 690,600. MiXCR, run by TCRdb on the RACE reads, gives a single entry per CDR3 protein. For this entry, the V and J calls and clone size follow TCRdb and not the study's own pipeline. This sample has over 100,000 distinct CDR3 sequences, with around 8.2% found just once. CDR1 is SGHRS and CDR2 is YFSETQ in the germline V gene. This CDR3 is built from 17 residues. Trimming removed 2 bases at V and 2 bases at J, with 17 bases between. Time point in this sample: healthy volunteer bleed at 2 weeks. Before extraction, the whole blood was not fractionated, and total RNA was taken from it.

What was sequenced was whole blood. The receptor was isolated from a male donor in good health. Some clones in this sample may be carry-over from other donors' samples. The V gene is TRBV5-1, the J gene TRBJ2-1; unclear D gene. In nucleotides, the CDR3 is TGCGCCAGCAGCTTTGGGCTTAGGGCAGGCCCCTACAATGAGCAGTTCTTC. Translating it yields CASSFGLRAGPYNEQFF.